The subject of this entry is one TCR beta chain. V was trimmed by 5 bases and J by 0 bases, leaving 17 bases between them. The germline V gene has CDR1 SGHTA and CDR2 FQGNSA. The CDR3 totals 16 residues. The sample originates from a study of control samples from healthy donors and cancer patients. Assay used: immunoSEQ multiplex PCR; TCRdb lists only in-frame clones, some missing. The table records about 60,000 clones, about 82% of them present only once. The specimen was blood. This clonotype was obtained from a man aged 40-50 years in good health. This sequence joins TRBV7-2 and TRBJ2-7, with D tentatively TRBD2 (7 bases). This CDR3 reads CASSPYGAGASYEQYF. In DNA, the CDR3 is TGTGCCAGCAGCCCGTATGGGGCGGGGGCCTCCTACGAGCAGTACTTC.